These 21 T cell receptor beta chains were sequenced from one sample in a study of read filtering for tumor transcriptome and immune sequencing. From roughly 390 ng of RNA, a library with molecular barcoded alpha/delta and beta/gamma adaptors was made. MiXCR, run by TCRdb on the reads, gives a single entry per CDR3 protein. The sample has approximately 93,000 distinct CDR3 sequences; 20% to 25% are singletons. The sequenced sample consisted of a population of CD138-negative cells sorted from bone marrow. All receptors come from a donor at least 40 years old with multiple myeloma.

This clonotype was seen many times. CDR3 in DNA: TGTGCCAGCAGCCAGCTAGCGCCCACAGATACGCAGTATTTT. Translation gives CASSQLAPTDTQYF. V and J are TRBV7-3 and TRBJ2-3, with D perhaps TRBD2 (6 bases). V was trimmed by 5 bases and J by 2 bases, leaving 11 bases between them. CDR1 SGHTA and CDR2 FQGTGA come from the germline V gene. The length of the CDR3 is 14 residues. Drawing the rest from reference TRBV7-3 and TRBJ2-3, the complete variable domain is GAGVSQTPSNKVTEKGKYVELRCDPISGHTALYWYRQSLGQGPEFLIYFQGTGAADDSGLPNDRFFAVRPEGSVSTLKIQRTERGDSAVYLCASSQLAPTDTQYFGPGTRLTVL.

This clonotype was recorded at least ten times. The CDR3 is CASSTGGSYQPQHF. In DNA form, the CDR3 reads TGTGCCAGCAGTACCGGGGGTTCGTATCAGCCCCAGCATTTT. The V and J genes are TRBV28 and TRBJ1-5, with D maybe TRBD1 (5 bases). There are 14 residues in the CDR3. In germline, CDR1 is MDHEN, CDR2 SYDVKM. V was cut by 5 bases and J by 5 bases, with 13 bases left in between. The whole variable domain, remainder taken from reference TRBV28 and TRBJ1-5, is DVKVTQSSRYLVKRTGEKVFLECVQDMDHENMFWYRQDPGLGLRLIYFSYDVKMKEKGDIPEGYSVSREKKERFSLILESASTNQTSMYLCASSTGGSYQPQHFGDGTRLSIL.

This clonotype was counted many times. The chain is built from TRBV6-6 and TRBJ1-4, with 7 bases identical to TRBD1. Germline V gives CDR1 MNHNY, CDR2 SVGAGI (reference sequence). V shed 6 bases, J shed 3 bases, and the junction held 4 bases outside the gene matches. There are 14 residues in the CDR3. CDR3 protein: CASRTGEANEKLFF. CDR3 bases: TGTGCCAGCAGAACAGGGGAAGCTAATGAAAAACTGTTTTTT.

The CDR3 DNA sequence: TGTGCCACCACAAAAGAGGGCTATGGCTACACCTTC. Protein product: CATTKEGYGYTF. V gene TRBV19 combines with J gene TRBJ1-2; D uncertain. The germline CDR1 and CDR2 sequences are LNHDA and SQIVND (reference sequence). V lost 10 bases to trimming and J lost 4 bases, with 13 bases between them. The CDR3 spans 12 residues.

The genes are TRBV27 and TRBJ1-5, with D possibly TRBD1 on 5 matching bases. V lost 5 bases to trimming and J lost 0 bases, with 14 bases between them. Germline V lookup: CDR1 MNHEY, CDR2 SMNVEV (reference sequence). The CDR3 extends over 16 amino acids. This CDR3 is CASSTSLGDSNQPQHF. The CDR3 DNA is TGTGCCAGCAGTACCTCCCTGGGGGATAGCAATCAGCCCCAGCATTTT.

Concerning this clonotype itself: No conserved phenylalanine or tryptophan is present at the end of the CDR3, so a read error is the likely explanation. V gene TRBV20-1 combines with J gene TRBJ1-2; D gene uncertain. The V end was cut by 3 bases, the J end by 4 bases, with 12 bases between. The CDR3 length is 13 residues. Germline V gene sequence: CDR1 DFQATT, CDR2 SNEGSKA (reference sequence). This CDR3 reads CSASSRASYGYTC. The CDR3 coding sequence is TGCAGTGCTAGTTCCCGGGCGAGCTATGGCTACACCTGC.

This clonotype has only a few counts. The V and J genes are TRBV6-6 and TRBJ2-2, with TRBD1 matching 8 bases. The CDR3 contains 16 residues. J gave up 5 bases and V 5 bases, and 10 bases lay outside the gene matches. The germline gives CDR1 MNHNY, CDR2 SVGAGI (reference sequence). CDR3 nucleotide sequence: TGTGCCAGCAGTCAACGCAGGGGGCGTCAGACCGGGGAGCTGTTTTTT. It is translated as CASSQRRGRQTGELFF.

This clonotype showed up many times. The chain links TRBV9 to TRBJ2-1; 7 nucleotides match TRBD2. Germline assignment: CDR1 SGDLS and CDR2 YYNGEE. CDR3 length equals 14 residues. V lost 3 bases to trimming and J lost 6 bases; unmatched junction nucleotides: 6. The CDR3 sequence is CASSAGGTPNEQFF. CDR3 in DNA: TGTGCCAGCAGCGCGGGGGGTACCCCCAATGAGCAGTTCTTC.

Ten or more counts support this clonotype. This chain links TRBV29-1 with TRBJ1-1; D not certain. The CDR3 is made up of 12 amino acids. CDR1 is SQVTM, CDR2 ANQGSEA, per germline. V was pared by 7 bases and J by 0 bases, with 9 bases between. The CDR3 nucleotides are TGCAGCGCGGGAACTATGAACACTGAAGCTTTCTTT. It codes for CSAGTMNTEAFF.

This clonotype was counted many times. V usage is TRBV7-2 and J usage is TRBJ2-3; D is unclear. V was trimmed by 5 bases and J by 5 bases, leaving 11 bases between them. Looked up from germline, CDR1 is SGHTA and CDR2 is FQGNSA. The CDR3 length is 13 residues. In DNA form, the CDR3 reads TGTGCCAGCAGCCCCTCCCCACGAGATACGCAGTATTTT. Encoded protein: CASSPSPRDTQYF.

CDR3 in DNA: TGTGCCACCAGCAGAGATGCCGGGGGAGGGTTGGAGACCCAGTACTTC. Its protein product is CATSRDAGGGLETQYF. V is TRBV15 and J is TRBJ2-5; TRBD2 matches at 7 bases. From germline, CDR1 is LNHNV and CDR2 YYDKDF (reference sequence). The CDR3 length is 16 residues. V shed 0 bases, J shed 5 bases, and the junction held 9 bases outside the gene matches.

This clonotype was seen at least ten times. CDR3 nucleotides: TGTGCCAGCAGCTTGGGCGGGACCTTGAACACTGAAGCTTTCTTT. Translation: CASSLGGTLNTEAFF. The genes are TRBV5-4 and TRBJ1-1, with a weak D call TRBD1 (5 bases). This CDR3 is built from 15 residues. With 0 bases removed from V and 0 bases from J, the gap between germline ends came to 9 bases. The germline V gene encodes CDR1 SGHNT and CDR2 YYREEE (reference sequence).

With respect to this clonotype: At one end, the junction sequence differs from germline, possibly due to a read error. The chain links TRBV12-3 or TRBV12-4 to TRBJ1-5, with a tentative D call TRBD1 (6 bases). This CDR3 comprises 15 residues. In DNA, the CDR3 is TGTGCCAGCAGAGGGGGGCCGCAAACCAATCTGCCCCAGCATTTT. It encodes CASRGGPQTNLPQHF.

This clonotype was observed a few times. The chain is built from TRBV12-3 or TRBV12-4 and TRBJ2-3; no firm D call. The V end lost 3 bases, the J end lost 7 bases, and 14 bases lay between the germline ends. The CDR3 extends over 14 amino acids. Written as DNA, the CDR3 is TGTGCCAGCAGTTTCCTAGACCCCAGCCATACGCAGTATTTT. Translated: CASSFLDPSHTQYF.

This clonotype was detected ten times or more. The rearrangement uses TRBV19 and TRBJ2-1, with a possible D match to TRBD1 (5 bases). This CDR3 comprises 14 residues. Germline assignment: CDR1 LNHDA and CDR2 SQIVND (reference sequence). Trimming removed 6 bases from V and 1 base from J, with 10 bases in between. CDR3 coding DNA: TGTGCCAGTAGGGGCAGGGATTCCTACAATGAGCAGTTCTTC. It codes for CASRGRDSYNEQFF.

The chain combines TRBV12-3 or TRBV12-4 with TRBJ2-7, with 8 bases that match TRBD2. The CDR3 is 15 residues long. V was clipped by 6 bases and J by 4 bases; unmatched bases: 11. CDR3 DNA sequence: TGTGCCAGCAGCCCGGGGGGGGCGGGGGGATACGAGCAGTACTTC. Its protein product is CASSPGGAGGYEQYF.

This clonotype has at least ten counts. V is TRBV6-1 and J is TRBJ1-4; TRBD1 matches at 7 bases. Trimming took 6 bases from V and 8 from J; bases not matched to a gene: 9. Germline CDR1 and CDR2: MNHNS and SASEGT. This CDR3 has 14 residues. The CDR3 loop reads CASRSRQGREKLFF. The CDR3 nucleotides read TGTGCCAGCAGATCCAGACAGGGCCGCGAAAAACTGTTTTTT.

The V call is TRBV2, the J call TRBJ1-5; D not certain. Trimming removed 8 bases from V and 5 bases from J, with 16 bases in between. Germline V gives CDR1 SNHLY, CDR2 FYNNEI. This CDR3 is built from 14 residues. CDR3 DNA sequence: TGTGCCAGCGTGTTCCGGCCTCGCGATCAGCCCCAGCATTTT. Translated: CASVFRPRDQPQHF.

This clonotype showed up many times. CDR3 amino acids: CASRPQGDTQYF. The DNA of the CDR3 is TGTGCCAGCAGACCCCAGGGAGATACGCAGTATTTT. The chain employs TRBV6-5 and TRBJ2-3; D perhaps matches TRBD1 (5 bases). The germline CDR1 and CDR2 sequences are MNHEY and SVGAGI. Between the trimmed V and J ends, which lost 6 bases and 5 bases, there was a span of 9 bases. The CDR3 sequence is 12 residues long.

The chain links TRBV2 to TRBJ2-2; D unclear. Trimming took off 4 bases at V and 8 bases at J, with 8 bases between the two ends. This CDR3 has 12 amino acids. Germline values: CDR1 SNHLY, CDR2 FYNNEI. This chain's CDR3 is CASSGWEGELFF. In DNA, the CDR3 is TGTGCCAGCAGTGGGTGGGAAGGGGAGCTGTTTTTT. The full variable domain, its missing parts supplied by reference TRBV2 and TRBJ2-2, is EPEVTQTPSHQVTQMGQEVILRCVPISNHLYFYWYRQILGQKVEFLVSFYNNEISEKSEIFDDQFSVERPDGSNFTLKIRSTKLEDSAMYFCASSGWEGELFFGEGSRLTVL.

This clonotype showed up many times. The chain links TRBV2 to TRBJ2-3, with a possible D match to TRBD2 (6 bases). CDR1 is SNHLY and CDR2 is FYNNEI in the germline V gene. Between the trimmed V and J ends, which lost 5 bases and 5 bases, there was a span of 17 bases. The CDR3 runs 15 residues. CDR3 coding DNA: TGTGCCAGCAGTTATCTACGGTTGGGGGGAGATACGCAGTATTTT. Protein sequence: CASSYLRLGGDTQYF.